Listed below are T cell receptor beta chains from one sample, sequenced in a study of T-cell memory formation after mild COVID-19. TCRdb processed the 5' RACE reads anew with MiXCR; each CDR3 protein has one entry. The data contain roughly 350,000 distinct CDR3 sequences, roughly 13% of them singletons. The sample consisted of PBMCs or a T cell subset sorted from them (not recorded which). These receptors all come from a young man who had mild COVID-19 (a few samples of this study predate the infection). Cell type and time point are not known. Both conserved end residues are part of each CDR3. A D gene is named only where the DNA matches it firmly. Clone size is not always given. Where it is, it says once, few, many or a class for expanded clones.

d_gene,j_gene,v_gene,abundance,CDR3nt,CDR3aa
.,TRBJ2-2,TRBV4-3,many,TGCGCCAGCAGCCACGACAGAGACACCGGGGAGCTGTTTTTT,CASSHDRDTGELFF
.,TRBJ2-7,TRBV20-1,few,TGCAGTGCTAGCTCCGGGGGCTCCTACGAGCAGTACTTC,CSASSGGSYEQYF
TRBD2,TRBJ2-4,TRBV5-5,.,TGTGCCAGCAGCTGGGGGGGAGGGAACATTCAGTACTTC,CASSWGGGNIQYF
.,TRBJ2-7,TRBV5-1,.,TGCGCCAGCAGAGGGAGGCGCGGGGAGCCCTACGAGCAGTACTTC,CASRGRRGEPYEQYF
.,TRBJ1-1,TRBV7-2,.,TGTGCCAGCAGCCCAGGGGTAGAGCTCTGGATGAACACTGAAGCTTTCTTT,CASSPGVELWMNTEAFF
.,TRBJ1-1,TRBV15,.,TGTGCCACCAGCAGAGGGGATAGGGGGGAAGCTTTCTTT,CATSRGDRGEAFF
.,TRBJ1-5,TRBV7-2,many,TGTGCCAGCAGCTTAGAAGGTTACAGGGTCCCCAATCAGCCCCAGCATTTT,CASSLEGYRVPNQPQHF
.,TRBJ1-1,TRBV20-1,.,TGCAGTGCTAGAGATGCCGGGGGGAACACTGAAGCTTTCTTT,CSARDAGGNTEAFF
.,TRBJ1-6,TRBV7-3,few,TGTGCCAGCAGCGCCGTCGGGGCGTATAATTCACCCCTCCACTTT,CASSAVGAYNSPLHF
TRBD1,TRBJ2-1,TRBV20-1,.,TGCAGTGCTTACAGGGGGCGGAGGGGCTCCTACAATGAGCAGTTCTTC,CSAYRGRRGSYNEQFF
.,TRBJ2-7,TRBV4-1,few,TGCGCCAGCAGCCTCGAAGCGGGTTCGTTTGGCGGGTCCGAGCAGTACTTC,CASSLEAGSFGGSEQYF
TRBD2,TRBJ2-2,TRBV20-1,.,TGCAGTGCTAGAACTCCGGGACTAGCGGTCCACACCGGGGAGCTGTTTTTT,CSARTPGLAVHTGELFF
.,TRBJ1-1,TRBV20-1,few,TGCAGTGCTAGCAGGAGTGGAGGGACTGAAGCTTTCTTT,CSASRSGGTEAFF
.,TRBJ1-2,TRBV27,.,TGTGCCAGCACCCGAGAGGCAGGACTCATATCCGATGGCTACACCTTC,CASTREAGLISDGYTF
TRBD1,TRBJ2-7,TRBV5-1,once,TGCGCCAGCAGACCCTGGACAGGGGGTTCCGAGCAGTACTTC,CASRPWTGGSEQYF
.,TRBJ1-5,TRBV6-5,few,TGTGCCAGCAGTTACGGGCAGGGGAATCAGCCCCAGCATTTT,CASSYGQGNQPQHF
TRBD2,TRBJ2-2,TRBV7-9,.,TGTGCCAGCAGCCTGGGACTAGCGGGGGTCACCGGGGAGCTGTTTTTT,CASSLGLAGVTGELFF
.,TRBJ1-2,TRBV20-1,.,TGCAGTGCTAGACAGGCAGGCTACACCTTC,CSARQAGYTF
.,TRBJ2-3,TRBV24-1,few,TGTGCCACCAGTGCCGCGACAGGGACTTACACAGATACGCAGTATTTT,CATSAATGTYTDTQYF
.,TRBJ2-7,TRBV7-2,.,TGTGCCAGCAGCCCAGGGTGGCAGGTGAGCTCCTACGAGCAGTACTTC,CASSPGWQVSSYEQYF
TRBD1,TRBJ1-2,TRBV5-1,few,TGCGCCAGCAGCAACAGGGGAGGCGGTGGCTACACCTTC,CASSNRGGGGYTF
.,TRBJ2-5,TRBV7-2,.,TGTGCCAGCAGCCCCCGTGGGGGGAAGGCAGAGACCCAGTACTTC,CASSPRGGKAETQYF
.,TRBJ1-1,TRBV19,few,TGTGCCAGTAGTATAATGGGACTCTCGAACACTGAAGCTTTCTTT,CASSIMGLSNTEAFF
TRBD1,TRBJ2-5,TRBV11-2,few,TGTGCCAGCAGCGAAGACAGGGGGCTGGAGACCCAGTACTTC,CASSEDRGLETQYF
.,TRBJ1-3,TRBV5-4,few,TGTGCCAGCAGCCTAGACTCCGTCTCTGGAAACACCATATATTTT,CASSLDSVSGNTIYF
TRBD1,TRBJ2-3,TRBV7-9,.,TGTGCCAGCAGCCCAGACAGGGGGGTTTCAGATACGCAGTATTTT,CASSPDRGVSDTQYF
TRBD2,TRBJ2-3,TRBV19,.,TGTGCCAGCCGACTAGCGGGGGGGCCAGATACGCAGTATTTT,CASRLAGGPDTQYF
.,TRBJ2-3,TRBV10-3,few,TGTGCCATCAAGGTTTGGACCCAAGACGCAGATACGCAGTATTTT,CAIKVWTQDADTQYF
TRBD2,TRBJ2-1,TRBV6-6,many,TGTGCCACCTCGGGACTAGTTTTCCACAATGAGCAGTTCTTC,CATSGLVFHNEQFF
.,TRBJ2-1,TRBV6-2/TRBV6-3,few,TGTGCCAGCAGTTACTCGCACGGGGGCGGGTGGGATGAGCAGTTCTTC,CASSYSHGGGWDEQFF
.,TRBJ2-6,TRBV12-3/TRBV12-4,.,TGTGCCAGCAGTCCAGAAAGCTCTGGGGCCAACGTCCTGACTTTC,CASSPESSGANVLTF
.,TRBJ2-5,TRBV18,few,TGTGCCAGCTCAAATTACCAAGAGACCCAGTACTTC,CASSNYQETQYF
.,TRBJ2-5,TRBV18,many,TGTGCCAGCTCACCAGGCCCCCGGGATGCAGAGACCCAGTACTTC,CASSPGPRDAETQYF
.,TRBJ2-1,TRBV7-3,.,TGTGCCAGCAGCCCTCAGGGAATGAGCAACAATGAGCAGTTCTTC,CASSPQGMSNNEQFF
.,TRBJ2-2,TRBV7-8,.,TGTGCGGGGAACTGGGGGGATACCGGGGAGCTGTTTTTT,CAGNWGDTGELFF
.,TRBJ1-1,TRBV15,.,TGTGCCACCAGCGTAGGATTAGGGGCTGAAGCTTTCTTT,CATSVGLGAEAFF
.,TRBJ1-4,TRBV29-1,.,TGCAGCGTTGTTCGGGACGGCGAGAATGAAAAACTGTTTTTT,CSVVRDGENEKLFF
TRBD2,TRBJ2-3,TRBV10-3,few,TGTGCCATCAGCTCGGGACTAGCGGGGACAGATACGCAGTATTTT,CAISSGLAGTDTQYF
TRBD2,TRBJ2-5,TRBV18,.,TGTGCCAGCTCACCGATTTCGGGCGGAGCGGGGGTCGTTGAGACCCAGTACTTC,CASSPISGGAGVVETQYF
.,TRBJ2-7,TRBV23-1,.,TGCGCCAGCAGGGGGGATTACGAGCAGTACTTC,CASRGDYEQYF
.,TRBJ2-7,TRBV5-1,many,TGCGCCAGCAGCTCCTCGGCCGGGACACTCTCCTACGAGCAGTACTTC,CASSSSAGTLSYEQYF
.,TRBJ1-3,TRBV5-1,.,TGCGCCAGCAGCTCAGGGGATGGTGGAAACACCATATATTTT,CASSSGDGGNTIYF